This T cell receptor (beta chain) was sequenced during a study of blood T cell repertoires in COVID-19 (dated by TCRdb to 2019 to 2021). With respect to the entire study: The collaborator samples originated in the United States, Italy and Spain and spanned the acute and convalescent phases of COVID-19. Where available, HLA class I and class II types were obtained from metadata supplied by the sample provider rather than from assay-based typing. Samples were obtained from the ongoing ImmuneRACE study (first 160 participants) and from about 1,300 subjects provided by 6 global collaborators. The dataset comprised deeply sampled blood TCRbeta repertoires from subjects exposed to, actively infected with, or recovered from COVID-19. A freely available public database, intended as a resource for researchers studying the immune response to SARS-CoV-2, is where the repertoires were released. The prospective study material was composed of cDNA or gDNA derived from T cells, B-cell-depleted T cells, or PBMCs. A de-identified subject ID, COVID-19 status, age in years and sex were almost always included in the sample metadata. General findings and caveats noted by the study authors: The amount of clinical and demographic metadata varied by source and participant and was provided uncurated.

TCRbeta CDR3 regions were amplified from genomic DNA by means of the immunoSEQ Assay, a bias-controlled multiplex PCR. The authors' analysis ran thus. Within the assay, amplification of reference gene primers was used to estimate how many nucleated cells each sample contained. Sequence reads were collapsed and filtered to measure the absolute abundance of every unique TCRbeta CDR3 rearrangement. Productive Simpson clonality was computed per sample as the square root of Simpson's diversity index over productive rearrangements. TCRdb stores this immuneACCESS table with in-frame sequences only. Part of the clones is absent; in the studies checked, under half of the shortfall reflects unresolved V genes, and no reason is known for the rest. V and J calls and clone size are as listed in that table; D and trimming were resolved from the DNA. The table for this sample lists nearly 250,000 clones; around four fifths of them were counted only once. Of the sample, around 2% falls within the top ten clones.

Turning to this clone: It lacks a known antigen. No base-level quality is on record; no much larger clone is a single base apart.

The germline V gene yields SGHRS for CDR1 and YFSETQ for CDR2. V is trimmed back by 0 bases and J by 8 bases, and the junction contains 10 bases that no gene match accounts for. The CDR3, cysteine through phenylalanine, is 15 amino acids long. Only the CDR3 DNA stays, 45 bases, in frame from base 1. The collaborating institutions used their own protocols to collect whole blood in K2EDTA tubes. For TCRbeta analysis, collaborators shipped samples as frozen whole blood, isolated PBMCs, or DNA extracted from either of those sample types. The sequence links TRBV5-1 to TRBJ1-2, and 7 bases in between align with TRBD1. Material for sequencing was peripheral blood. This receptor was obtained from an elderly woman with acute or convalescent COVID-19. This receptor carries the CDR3 CASSLAAGGPGGYTF. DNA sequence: TGCGCCAGCAGCTTGGCGGCAGGGGGGCCGGGAGGCTACACCTTC.